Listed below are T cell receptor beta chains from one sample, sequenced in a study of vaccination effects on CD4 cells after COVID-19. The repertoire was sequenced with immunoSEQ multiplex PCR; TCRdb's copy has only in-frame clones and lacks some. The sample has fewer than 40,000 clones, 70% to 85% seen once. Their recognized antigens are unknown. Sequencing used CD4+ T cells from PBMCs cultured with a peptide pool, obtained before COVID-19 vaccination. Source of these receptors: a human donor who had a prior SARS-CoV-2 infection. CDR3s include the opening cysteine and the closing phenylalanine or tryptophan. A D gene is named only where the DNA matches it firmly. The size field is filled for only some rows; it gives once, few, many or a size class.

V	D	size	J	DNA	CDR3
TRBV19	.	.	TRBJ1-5	TGTGCCAGTAGTATGGTCCTTAGGGGGAATCAGCCCCAGCATTTT	CASSMVLRGNQPQHF
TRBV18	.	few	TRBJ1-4	TGTGCCAGCTCACCACCTGGTAATGAAAAACTGTTTTTT	CASSPPGNEKLFF
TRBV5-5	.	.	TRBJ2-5	TGTGCCAGCAGCTTGTTGGTGGTTCAAGAGACCCAGTACTTC	CASSLLVVQETQYF
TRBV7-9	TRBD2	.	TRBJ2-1	TGTGCCAGCAGCGTTCTCAGCGGGAGAAGTCAGGTCAATGAGCAGTTCTTC	CASSVLSGRSQVNEQFF
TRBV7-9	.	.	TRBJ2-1	TGTGCCAGCAGCTTTAGCGATGAGCAGTTCTTC	CASSFSDEQFF
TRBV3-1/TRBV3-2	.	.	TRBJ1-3	TGTGCCAGCAGCCGAATATCCCAGGGCACTGGAAACACCATATATTTT	CASSRISQGTGNTIYF
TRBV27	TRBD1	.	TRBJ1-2	TGTGCCAGCAGTTTATTCGCCCTCTACAGGGGCCGCGGGGATGGCTACACCTTC	CASSLFALYRGRGDGYTF
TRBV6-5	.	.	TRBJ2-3	TGTGCCAGCACTCGCAGGGGCCTCTGGGATACGCAGTATTTT	CASTRRGLWDTQYF
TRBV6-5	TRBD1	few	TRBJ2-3	TGTGCCAGCAGTTCAAGGACAGGCCGAGATACGCAGTATTTT	CASSSRTGRDTQYF
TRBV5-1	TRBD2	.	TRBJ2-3	TGCGCCAGCACGAATAGCGGGGCTAGCACAGATACGCAGTATTTT	CASTNSGASTDTQYF
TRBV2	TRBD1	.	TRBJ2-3	TGTGCCAGCAGTAAACAACAGGGGGCGCGGGATACGCAGTATTTT	CASSKQQGARDTQYF
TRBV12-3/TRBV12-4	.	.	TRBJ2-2	TGTGCCAGCACACGAAGGACCGGGGAGCTGTTTTTT	CASTRRTGELFF
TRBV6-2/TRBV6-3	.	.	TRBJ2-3	TGTGCCAGCAGTTACTGGGCGGGATTCAAAGATACGCAGTATTTT	CASSYWAGFKDTQYF
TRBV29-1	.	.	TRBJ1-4	TGCAGCGTTGCGGGGACGGGTAATGAAAAACTGTTTTTT	CSVAGTGNEKLFF
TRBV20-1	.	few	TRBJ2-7	TGCAGTGCTTATGGTCGATACGAGCAGTACTTC	CSAYGRYEQYF
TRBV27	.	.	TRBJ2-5	TGTGCCAGCAGTTTAAGTATAGGTGAGACCCAGTACTTC	CASSLSIGETQYF
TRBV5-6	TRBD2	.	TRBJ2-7	TGTGCCAGCAGCGCCGGACTAGCGGGAGTTCGGGAGTACTTC	CASSAGLAGVREYF
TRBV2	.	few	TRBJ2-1	TGTGCCAGCAGTGATAGCGGCTGGAGCACGTTCTTC	CASSDSGWSTFF
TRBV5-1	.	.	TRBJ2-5	TGCGCCAGCAGCAACCAACCTAGCACCCAAGAGACCCAGTACTTC	CASSNQPSTQETQYF
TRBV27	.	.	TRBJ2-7	TGTGCCAGCAGTTTATTCCGGCGGGGCGGGCAGTTTCACTACGAGCAGTACTTC	CASSLFRRGGQFHYEQYF
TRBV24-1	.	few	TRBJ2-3	TGTGCCACCAGTTTCGCTAGCGCAGATACGCAGTATTTT	CATSFASADTQYF
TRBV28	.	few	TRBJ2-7	TGTGCCAGCAGTTCCGGGTGGCGCAAGACCTACGAGCAGTACTTC	CASSSGWRKTYEQYF
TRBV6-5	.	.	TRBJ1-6	TGTGCCACCTCTACCGATTCACCCCTCCACTTT	CATSTDSPLHF
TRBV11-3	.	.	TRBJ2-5	TGTGCCAGCAGCTTCGGGTCCGCTGGCAGGTGGCAAGAGACCCAGTACTTC	CASSFGSAGRWQETQYF
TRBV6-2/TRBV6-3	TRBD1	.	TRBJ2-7	TGTGCCAGCAGTTACTCGATATCTGAGGGGGCTTACTCCTACGAGCAGTACTTC	CASSYSISEGAYSYEQYF
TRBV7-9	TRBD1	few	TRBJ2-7	TGTGCCAGCAGCTTATGGGACAGGGGCTGGGAGCAGTACTTC	CASSLWDRGWEQYF
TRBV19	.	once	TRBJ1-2	TGTGCCAGTAGTATCGGGTTTCGGGGCTACACCTTC	CASSIGFRGYTF
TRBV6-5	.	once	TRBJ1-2	TGTGCCAGCAGTCAGGGACGCTATGGCTACACCTTC	CASSQGRYGYTF
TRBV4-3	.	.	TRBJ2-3	TGCGCCAGCAGCCAAGATGAGCACACAGATACGCAGTATTTT	CASSQDEHTDTQYF
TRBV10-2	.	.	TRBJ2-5	TGCGCCAGCAGTGGCTCCGGAGGGGGGGCGATGGAGACCCAGTACTTC	CASSGSGGGAMETQYF
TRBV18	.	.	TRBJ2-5	TGTGCCAGCTCACCACACAGGAAAGAGACCCAGTACTTC	CASSPHRKETQYF
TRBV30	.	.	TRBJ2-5	TGTGCCTGGGGGGGTGAGCCAGAGACCCAGTACTTC	CAWGGEPETQYF
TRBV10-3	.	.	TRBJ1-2	TGTGCCATATCCCGGGGGGGGTTTGGCTACACCTTC	CAISRGGFGYTF
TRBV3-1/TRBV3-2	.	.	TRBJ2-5	TGTGCCAGCTCCCGACTGGGGGTAGAGACCCAGTACTTC	CASSRLGVETQYF
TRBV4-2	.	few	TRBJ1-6	TGTGCCAGCAGCCAAGATGTGGGGCCAGCGGCGAGGAATTCACCCCTCCACTTT	CASSQDVGPAARNSPLHF
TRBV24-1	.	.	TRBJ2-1	TGTGCCACCAGTGAAAACAGGAGGGGCAATGAGCAGTTCTTC	CATSENRRGNEQFF
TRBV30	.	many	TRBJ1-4	TGTGCCTGGAAAGGGGTTGGGGAAAAACTGTTTTTT	CAWKGVGEKLFF
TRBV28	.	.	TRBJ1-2	TGTGCCAGCACCGGGACTGTCTATGGCTACACCTTC	CASTGTVYGYTF
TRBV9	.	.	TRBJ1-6	TGTGCCAGCAGCCCACAACAAGTCGGGGGTTCACCCCTCCACTTT	CASSPQQVGGSPLHF
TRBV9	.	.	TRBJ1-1	TGTGCCAGCAACAACACTGAAGCTTTCTTT	CASNNTEAFF
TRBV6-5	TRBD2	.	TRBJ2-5	TGTGCCAGCAGTTTTCTAGCGGGGATCCAAGAGACCCAGTACTTC	CASSFLAGIQETQYF
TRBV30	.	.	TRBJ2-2	TGTGCCTGGAGTGTACTGGGGGCCGGGGAGCTGTTTTTT	CAWSVLGAGELFF
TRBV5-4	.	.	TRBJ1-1	TGTGCCAGCAGCTTGTCGAGGGAGAACACTGAAGCTTTCTTT	CASSLSRENTEAFF
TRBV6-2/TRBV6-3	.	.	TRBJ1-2	TGTGCCAGCAGTTACGGATCAGGGCAGGCCTATGGCTACACCTTC	CASSYGSGQAYGYTF
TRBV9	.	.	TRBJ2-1	TGTGCCAGCAGCGTAGGGGCAGGGTCATCATACAATGAGCAGTTCTTC	CASSVGAGSSYNEQFF
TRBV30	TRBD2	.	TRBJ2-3	TGTGCCTGTCGTTTAGCGGGAGGAGGCGCAGATACGCAGTATTTT	CACRLAGGGADTQYF
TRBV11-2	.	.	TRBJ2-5	TGTGCCAGCAGCTTAGTTACAGGGAGAGAGACCCAGTACTTC	CASSLVTGRETQYF
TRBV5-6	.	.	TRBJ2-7	TGTGCCAGCAGCGCCGGGACTCTTTACGAGCAGTACTTC	CASSAGTLYEQYF